This T cell receptor (beta chain) was sequenced during a study of blood T cell repertoires in COVID-19. Recruitment covered some 25 US areas and drew participants whose ages spanned about 18 to 100 years. Two negative PCRs, clearance, or symptom resolution were required of recovered Cohort 3 donors. Authors' methods: Amplification from reference gene primers served as the basis for estimated nucleated cell counts. Using immunoSEQ multiplex PCR, the repertoire was profiled, and TCRdb retains in-frame clones only, with some absent. V and J calls plus clone size are reproduced from that table; the DNA served to infer D and trimming. The sample yields about 380,000 clones, around 89% seen once. This receptor was obtained from a woman between 18 and 29 years old who had recovered from COVID-19. Sequences were obtained from PBMCs or T cells enriched from blood (not recorded which).

CDR3 residues: CASSTGPASATNEKLFF. The CDR3, as DNA: TGTGCCAGCAGCACCGGTCCTGCCTCTGCAACTAATGAAAAACTGTTTTTT. The V and J genes are TRBV5-5 and TRBJ1-4; D unresolved. V lost 4 bases, J lost 0 bases, and 16 bases lay in between. Germline V CDR1 and CDR2: SGHKS, YYEKEE (reference sequence). The CDR3 runs to 17 residues.